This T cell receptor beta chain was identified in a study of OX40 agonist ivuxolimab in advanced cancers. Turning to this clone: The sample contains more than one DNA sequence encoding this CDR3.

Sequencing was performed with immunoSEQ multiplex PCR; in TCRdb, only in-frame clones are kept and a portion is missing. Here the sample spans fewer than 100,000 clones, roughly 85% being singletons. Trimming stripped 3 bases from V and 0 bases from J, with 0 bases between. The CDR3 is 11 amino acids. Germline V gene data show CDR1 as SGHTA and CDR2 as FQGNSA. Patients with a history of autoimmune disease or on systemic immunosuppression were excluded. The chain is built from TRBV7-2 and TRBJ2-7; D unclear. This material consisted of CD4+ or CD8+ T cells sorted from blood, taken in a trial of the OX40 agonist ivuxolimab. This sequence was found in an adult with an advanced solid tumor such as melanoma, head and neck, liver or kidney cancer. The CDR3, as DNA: TGTGCCAGCAGCTTCTCCTACGAGCAGTACTTC. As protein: CASSFSYEQYF.